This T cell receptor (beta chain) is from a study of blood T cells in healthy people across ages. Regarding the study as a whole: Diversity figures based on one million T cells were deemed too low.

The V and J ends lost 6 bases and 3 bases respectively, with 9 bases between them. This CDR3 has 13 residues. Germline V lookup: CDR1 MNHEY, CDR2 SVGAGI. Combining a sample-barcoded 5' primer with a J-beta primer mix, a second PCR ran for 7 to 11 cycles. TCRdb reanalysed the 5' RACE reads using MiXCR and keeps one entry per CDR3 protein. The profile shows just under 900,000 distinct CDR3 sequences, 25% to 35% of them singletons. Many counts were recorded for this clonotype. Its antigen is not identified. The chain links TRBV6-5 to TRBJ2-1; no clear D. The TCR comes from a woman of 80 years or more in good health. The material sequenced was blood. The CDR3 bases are TGTGCCAGCAGATTCTGGAACTACAATGAGCAGTTCTTC. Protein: CASRFWNYNEQFF.